The 10 T cell receptor beta chains in this list originate from one sample, sequenced in a study of shared clonotypes between healthy human individuals. TCRdb's copy holds only in-frame clones and misses some; the assay was immunoSEQ multiplex PCR. The sample gives around 2.1 million clones, nearly 97% of which show up once; approximately 0.13% is in the top ten. Input material: naive CD4+ T cells sorted from blood. Regarding subset: CD45RA+ positively selected. The receptors stem from a man in his late teens or twenties in good health.

The J gene is TRBJ1-5, the V gene TRBV19; D may be TRBD1 (5 bases). The CDR3 length is 18 residues. The V gene's germline CDR1 is LNHDA and CDR2 SQIVND (reference sequence). V dropped 3 bases and J dropped 0 bases, with 18 bases sitting between them. CDR3 residues: CASSIGGGSVYSNQPQHF. The CDR3 nucleotides are TGTGCCAGTAGTATCGGGGGTGGTTCGGTATATAGCAATCAGCCCCAGCATTTT.

This rearrangement joins TRBV30 to TRBJ1-5, with D unclear. The V gene lost 5 bases and the J gene lost 4 bases, with 18 bases spanning the gap. Germline V lookup: CDR1 GTSNPN, CDR2 SVGIG (reference sequence). CDR3 length equals 15 residues. The CDR3 here is CAWGSVAGGNQPQHF. In nucleotides, the CDR3 is TGTGCCTGGGGTTCCGTGGCCGGCGGGAATCAGCCCCAGCATTTT.

V usage is TRBV5-6 and J usage is TRBJ2-7; D might be TRBD1 (6 bases). Trimming left V 4 bases short and J 3 bases short, with 14 bases between. CDR3 length equals 14 residues. Germline lookup yields CDR1 SGHDT and CDR2 YYEEEE. The CDR3: CASSPRWTDYEQYF. CDR3 nucleotides: TGTGCCAGCAGCCCTCGTTGGACAGACTACGAGCAGTACTTC.

V and J are TRBV30 and TRBJ1-5; no clear D gene. The germline V and J ends were trimmed by 1 base and 2 bases, with 6 bases remaining between them. The CDR3 is 13 residues long. Germline V gene data show CDR1 as GTSNPN and CDR2 as SVGIG (reference sequence). The CDR3 DNA reads TGTGCCTGGAGTGACGGTCGCAATCAGCCCCAGCATTTT. Translation gives CAWSDGRNQPQHF. Full variable domain (rest looked up from reference TRBV30 and TRBJ1-5): SQTIHQWPATLVQPVGSPLSLECTVEGTSNPNLYWYRQAAGRGLQLLFYSVGIGQISSEVPQNLSASRPQDRQFILSSKKLLLSDSGFYLCAWSDGRNQPQHFGDGTRLSIL.

The chain couples TRBV5-6 to TRBJ1-2, with D possibly matching TRBD1 (6 bases). The CDR3 consists of 14 residues. Deletions cut 0 bases from V and 8 bases from J, with 14 bases between. Per the germline V gene, CDR1 is SGHDT and CDR2 is YYEEEE. The CDR3 sequence is CASSLGDRRGGYTF. The CDR3 DNA reads TGTGCCAGCAGCTTGGGGGACCGCAGGGGAGGCTACACCTTC.

V usage is TRBV5-1 and J usage is TRBJ1-5, with D perhaps TRBD1 (5 bases). This CDR3 region has 16 residues. Germline values: CDR1 SGHRS, CDR2 YFSETQ. Deletions cut 1 base from V and 1 base from J, with 12 bases between. The CDR3 nucleotides read TGCGCCAGCAGCTTGTTGGGGCTGGGAAGCAATCAGCCCCAGCATTTT. It yields the protein CASSLLGLGSNQPQHF.

The chain recombines TRBV9 with TRBJ2-5; 10 bases align to TRBD2. J was trimmed by 1 base and V by 0 bases; bases with no gene match: 3. Germline values: CDR1 SGDLS, CDR2 YYNGEE. The CDR3 is made up of 16 amino acids. DNA for the CDR3: TGTGCCAGCAGCGTAGCAACTAGCGGGGCCCAAGAGACCCAGTACTTC. Residues: CASSVATSGAQETQYF.

The chain links TRBV11-2 to TRBJ2-1, with 10 bases lining up with TRBD2. In germline, CDR1 is SGHAT, CDR2 FQNNGV. V was clipped by 2 bases and J by 0 bases; unmatched bases: 10. The CDR3 has 19 amino acids. CDR3 sequence (DNA): TGTGCCAGCAGCTTACTTCGGATAGCGGGAGGCCACTCCTACAATGAGCAGTTCTTC. Its protein product is CASSLLRIAGGHSYNEQFF. The whole variable domain, remainder taken from reference TRBV11-2 and TRBJ2-1, is EAGVAQSPRYKIIEKRQSVAFWCNPISGHATLYWYQQILGQGPKLLIQFQNNGVVDDSQLPKDRFSAERLKGVDSTLKIQPAKLEDSAVYLCASSLLRIAGGHSYNEQFFGPGTRLTVL.

The J gene is TRBJ2-7, the V gene TRBV29-1; 7 nucleotides line up with TRBD2. There are 12 residues in the CDR3. The V and J ends lost 4 bases and 5 bases, in that order; junction bases with no gene match: 5. Germline CDR1 and CDR2: SQVTM and ANQGSEA. In DNA form, the CDR3 reads TGCAGCGTTGGAACTGGACTAGACGAGCAGTACTTC. This gives the protein CSVGTGLDEQYF.

Worth noting for this clone: Other DNA sequences in this specimen translate into the identical CDR3. This sequence joins TRBV6-1 and TRBJ2-3, with TRBD2 matching 7 bases. The trim removed 1 base at V and 6 bases at J, leaving 4 bases unmatched. Per the germline V gene, CDR1 is MNHNS and CDR2 is SASEGT. CDR3 length: 14 residues. In nucleotides, the CDR3 is TGTGCCAGCAGTGAAGGGGGGGGACCGGATACGCAGTATTTT. Amino acid sequence: CASSEGGGPDTQYF.